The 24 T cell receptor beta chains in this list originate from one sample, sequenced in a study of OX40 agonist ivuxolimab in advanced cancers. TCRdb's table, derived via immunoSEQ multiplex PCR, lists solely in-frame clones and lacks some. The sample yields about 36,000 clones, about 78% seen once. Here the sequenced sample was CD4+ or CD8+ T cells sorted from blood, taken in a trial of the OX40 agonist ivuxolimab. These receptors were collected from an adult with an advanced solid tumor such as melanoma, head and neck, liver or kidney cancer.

The CDR3 bases are TGTGCCAGCAGAACGGACAGGGGTTACGAGCAGTACTTC. Protein product: CASRTDRGYEQYF. The J gene is TRBJ2-7, the V gene TRBV5-4; 9 bases align to TRBD1. The CDR3 has 13 residues. CDR1 is SGHNT and CDR2 is YYREEE in the germline V gene (reference sequence). J gave up 4 bases and V 5 bases, and 4 bases lay outside the gene matches. The full variable domain, completed using reference TRBV5-4 and TRBJ2-7, is ETGVTQSPTHLIKTRGQQVTLRCSSQSGHNTVSWYQQALGQGPQFIFQYYREEENGRGNFPPRFSGLQFPNYSSELNVNALELDDSALYLCASRTDRGYEQYFGPGTRLTVT.

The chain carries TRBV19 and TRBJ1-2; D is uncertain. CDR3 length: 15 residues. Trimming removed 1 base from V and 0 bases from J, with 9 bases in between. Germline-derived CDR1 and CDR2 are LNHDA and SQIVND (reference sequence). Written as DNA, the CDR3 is TGTGCCAGTAGTATAGGGCAAAAAGCTAACTATGGCTACACCTTC. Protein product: CASSIGQKANYGYTF.

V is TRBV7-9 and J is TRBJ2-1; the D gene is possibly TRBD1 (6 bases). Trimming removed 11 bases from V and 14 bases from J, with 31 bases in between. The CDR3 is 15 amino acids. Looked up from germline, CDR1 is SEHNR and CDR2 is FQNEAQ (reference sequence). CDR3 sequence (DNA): TGTGCCTTAAATTCTAGGGGCAGGGGAAAAGGGGCCGAGTTCTTC. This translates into CALNSRGRGKGAEFF.

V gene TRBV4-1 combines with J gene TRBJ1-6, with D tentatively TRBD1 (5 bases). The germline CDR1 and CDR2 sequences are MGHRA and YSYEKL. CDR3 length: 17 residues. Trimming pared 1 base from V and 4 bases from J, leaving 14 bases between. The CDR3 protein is CASSQGGDRLYNSPLHF. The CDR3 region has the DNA TGCGCCAGCAGCCAAGGTGGAGACAGACTTTATAATTCACCCCTCCACTTT.

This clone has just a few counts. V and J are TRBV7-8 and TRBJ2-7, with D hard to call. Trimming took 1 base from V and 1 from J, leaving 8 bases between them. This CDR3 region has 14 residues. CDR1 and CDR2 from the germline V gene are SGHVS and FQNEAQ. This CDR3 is CASSLGGVSYEQYF. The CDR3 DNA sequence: TGTGCCAGCAGCTTAGGTGGGGTTTCCTACGAGCAGTACTTC.

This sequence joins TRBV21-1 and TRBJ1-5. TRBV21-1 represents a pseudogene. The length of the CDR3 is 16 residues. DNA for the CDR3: TGTGCCAGCAGGCCCGGGGGCTGCTATAGCAATCAGCCCCAGCATTTT. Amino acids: CASRPGGCYSNQPQHF.

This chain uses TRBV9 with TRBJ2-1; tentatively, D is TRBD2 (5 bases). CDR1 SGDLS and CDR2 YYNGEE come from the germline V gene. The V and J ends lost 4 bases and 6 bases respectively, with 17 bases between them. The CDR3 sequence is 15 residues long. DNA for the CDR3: TGTGCCAGCAGCCCCCGGGGTCCTGGTGGCAATGAGCAGTTCTTC. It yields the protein CASSPRGPGGNEQFF.

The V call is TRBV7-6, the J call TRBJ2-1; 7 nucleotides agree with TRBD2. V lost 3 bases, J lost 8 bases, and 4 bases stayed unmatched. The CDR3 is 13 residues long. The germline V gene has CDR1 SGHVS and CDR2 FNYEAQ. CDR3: CASSFRLAHEQFF. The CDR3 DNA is TGTGCCAGCAGCTTTAGACTAGCCCATGAGCAGTTCTTC.

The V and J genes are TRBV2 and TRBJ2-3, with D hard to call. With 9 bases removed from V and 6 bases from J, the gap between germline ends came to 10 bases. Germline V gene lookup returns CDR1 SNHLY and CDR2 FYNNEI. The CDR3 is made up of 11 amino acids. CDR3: CASSLRDTQYF. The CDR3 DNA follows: TGTGCCAGTTCTTTGAGGGATACGCAGTATTTT. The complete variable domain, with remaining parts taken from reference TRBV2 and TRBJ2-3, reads EPEVTQTPSHQVTQMGQEVILRCVPISNHLYFYWYRQILGQKVEFLVSFYNNEISEKSEIFDDQFSVERPDGSNFTLKIRSTKLEDSAMYFCASSLRDTQYFGPGTRLTVL.

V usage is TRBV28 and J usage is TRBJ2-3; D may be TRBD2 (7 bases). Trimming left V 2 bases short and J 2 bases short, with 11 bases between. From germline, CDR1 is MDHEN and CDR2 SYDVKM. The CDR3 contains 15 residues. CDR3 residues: CASSLRGGDTDTQYF. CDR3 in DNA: TGTGCCAGCAGTTTACGCGGGGGCGACACAGATACGCAGTATTTT.

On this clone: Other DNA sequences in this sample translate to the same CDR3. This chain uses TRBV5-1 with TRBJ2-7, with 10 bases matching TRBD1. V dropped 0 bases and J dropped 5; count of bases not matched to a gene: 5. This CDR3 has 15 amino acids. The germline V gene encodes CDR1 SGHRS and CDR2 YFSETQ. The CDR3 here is CASSLGGQGIHEQYF. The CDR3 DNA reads TGCGCCAGCAGCTTGGGGGGACAGGGGATTCACGAGCAGTACTTC.

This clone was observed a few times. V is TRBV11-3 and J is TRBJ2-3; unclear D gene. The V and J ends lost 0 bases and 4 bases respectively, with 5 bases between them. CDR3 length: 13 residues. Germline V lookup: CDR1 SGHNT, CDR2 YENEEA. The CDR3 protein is CASSLEESDTQYF. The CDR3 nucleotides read TGTGCCAGCAGCTTAGAGGAGTCAGATACGCAGTATTTT. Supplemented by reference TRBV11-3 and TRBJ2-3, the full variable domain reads EAGVVQSPRYKIIEKKQPVAFWCNPISGHNTLYWYLQNLGQGPELLIRYENEEAVDDSQLPKDRFSAERLKGVDSTLKIQPAELGDSAVYLCASSLEESDTQYFGPGTRLTVL.

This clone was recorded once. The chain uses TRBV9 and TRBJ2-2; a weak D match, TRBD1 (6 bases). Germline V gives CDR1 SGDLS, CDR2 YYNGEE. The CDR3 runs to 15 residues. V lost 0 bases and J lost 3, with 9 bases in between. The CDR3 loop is CASSVAGEDTGELFF. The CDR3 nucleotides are TGTGCCAGCAGCGTAGCAGGGGAAGACACCGGGGAGCTGTTTTTT.

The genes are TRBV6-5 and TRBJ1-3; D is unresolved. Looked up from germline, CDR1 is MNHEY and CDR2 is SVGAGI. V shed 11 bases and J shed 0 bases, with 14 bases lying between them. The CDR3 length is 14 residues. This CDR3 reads CACEDGSSGNTIYF. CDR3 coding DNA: TGTGCCTGTGAGGACGGAAGCTCTGGAAACACCATATATTTT.

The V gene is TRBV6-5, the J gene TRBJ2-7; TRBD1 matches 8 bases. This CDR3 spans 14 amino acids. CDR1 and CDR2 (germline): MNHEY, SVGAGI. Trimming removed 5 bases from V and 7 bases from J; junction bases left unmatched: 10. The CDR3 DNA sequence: TGTGCCAGCAGTCCACAGGGGGGAGGTCGGGAGCAGTACTTC. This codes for CASSPQGGGREQYF.

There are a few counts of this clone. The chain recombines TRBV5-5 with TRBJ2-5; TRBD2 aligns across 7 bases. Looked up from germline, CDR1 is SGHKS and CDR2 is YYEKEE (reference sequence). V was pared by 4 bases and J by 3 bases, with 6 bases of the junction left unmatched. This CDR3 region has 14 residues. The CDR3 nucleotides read TGTGCCAGCAGCCAGGGACTACTCGAAGAGACCCAGTACTTC. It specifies CASSQGLLEETQYF.

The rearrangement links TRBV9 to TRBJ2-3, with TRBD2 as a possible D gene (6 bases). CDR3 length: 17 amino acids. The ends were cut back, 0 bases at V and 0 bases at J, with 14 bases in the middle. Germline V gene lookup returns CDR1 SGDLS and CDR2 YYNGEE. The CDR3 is CASSVGIGGASTDTQYF. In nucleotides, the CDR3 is TGTGCCAGCAGCGTAGGGATCGGCGGGGCTAGCACAGATACGCAGTATTTT.

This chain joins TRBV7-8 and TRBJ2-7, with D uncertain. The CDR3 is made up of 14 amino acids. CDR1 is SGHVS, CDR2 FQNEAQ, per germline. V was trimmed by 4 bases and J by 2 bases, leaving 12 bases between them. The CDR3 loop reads CASSSITETYEQYF. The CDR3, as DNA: TGTGCCAGCAGCTCGATTACGGAGACCTACGAGCAGTACTTC.

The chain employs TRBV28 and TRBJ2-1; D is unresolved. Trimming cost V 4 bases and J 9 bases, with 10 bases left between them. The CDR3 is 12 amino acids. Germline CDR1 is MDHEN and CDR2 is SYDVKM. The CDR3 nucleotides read TGTGCCAGCAGTTCAAGGGCACGTGAGCAGTTCTTC. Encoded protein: CASSSRAREQFF.

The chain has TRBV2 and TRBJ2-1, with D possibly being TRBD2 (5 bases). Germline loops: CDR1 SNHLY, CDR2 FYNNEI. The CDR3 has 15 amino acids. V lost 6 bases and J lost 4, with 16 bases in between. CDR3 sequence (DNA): TGTGCCAGCAGCCCATTTGGGAGTTTTTACAATGAGCAGTTCTTC. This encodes CASSPFGSFYNEQFF. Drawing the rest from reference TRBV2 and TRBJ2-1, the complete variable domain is EPEVTQTPSHQVTQMGQEVILRCVPISNHLYFYWYRQILGQKVEFLVSFYNNEISEKSEIFDDQFSVERPDGSNFTLKIRSTKLEDSAMYFCASSPFGSFYNEQFFGPGTRLTVL.

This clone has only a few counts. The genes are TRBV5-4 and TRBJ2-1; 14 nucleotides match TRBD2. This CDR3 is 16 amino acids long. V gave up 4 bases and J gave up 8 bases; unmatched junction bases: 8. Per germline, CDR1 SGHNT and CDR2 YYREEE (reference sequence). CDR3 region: CASSLRLAGGAYEQFF. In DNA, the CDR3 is TGTGCCAGCAGCCTCCGACTAGCGGGAGGGGCCTATGAGCAGTTCTTC.

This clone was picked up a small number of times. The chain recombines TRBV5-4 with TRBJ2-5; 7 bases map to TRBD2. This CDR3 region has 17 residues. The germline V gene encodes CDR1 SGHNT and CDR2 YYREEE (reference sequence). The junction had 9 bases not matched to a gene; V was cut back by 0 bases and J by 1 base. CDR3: CASSLGLAPMSQETQYF. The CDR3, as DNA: TGTGCCAGCAGCTTGGGACTAGCCCCGATGTCCCAAGAGACCCAGTACTTC.

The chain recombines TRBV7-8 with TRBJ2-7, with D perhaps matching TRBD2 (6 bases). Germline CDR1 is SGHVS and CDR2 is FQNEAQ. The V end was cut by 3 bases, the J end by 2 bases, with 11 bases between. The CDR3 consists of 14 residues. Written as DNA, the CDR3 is TGTGCCAGCAGCTTCCTGACTAGTACCTACGAGCAGTACTTC. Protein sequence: CASSFLTSTYEQYF.

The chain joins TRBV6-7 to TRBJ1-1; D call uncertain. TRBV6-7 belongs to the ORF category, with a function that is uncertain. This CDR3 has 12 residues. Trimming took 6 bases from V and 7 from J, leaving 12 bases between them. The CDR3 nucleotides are TGTGCCAGCAGGGAAGTGGACGGTGAAGCTTTCTTT. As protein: CASREVDGEAFF.